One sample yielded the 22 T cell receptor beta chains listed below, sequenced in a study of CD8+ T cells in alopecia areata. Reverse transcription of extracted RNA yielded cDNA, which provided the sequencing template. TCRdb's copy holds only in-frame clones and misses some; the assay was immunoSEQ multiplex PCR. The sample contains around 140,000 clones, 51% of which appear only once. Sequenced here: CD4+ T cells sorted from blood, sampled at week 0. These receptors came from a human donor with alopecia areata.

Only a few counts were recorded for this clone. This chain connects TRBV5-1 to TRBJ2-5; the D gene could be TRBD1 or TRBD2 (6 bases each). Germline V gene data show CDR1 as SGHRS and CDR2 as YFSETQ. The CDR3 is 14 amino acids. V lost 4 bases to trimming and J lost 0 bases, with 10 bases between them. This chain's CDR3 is CASSGGTNQETQYF. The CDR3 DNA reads TGCGCCAGCAGCGGCGGGACAAACCAAGAGACCCAGTACTTC.

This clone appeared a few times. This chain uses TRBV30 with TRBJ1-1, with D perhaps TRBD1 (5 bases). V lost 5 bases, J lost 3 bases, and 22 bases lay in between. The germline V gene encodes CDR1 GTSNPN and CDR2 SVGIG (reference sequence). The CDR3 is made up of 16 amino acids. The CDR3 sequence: CAWLGDGIGGDTEAFF. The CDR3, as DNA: TGTGCCTGGTTGGGGGACGGCATCGGTGGGGACACTGAAGCTTTCTTT.

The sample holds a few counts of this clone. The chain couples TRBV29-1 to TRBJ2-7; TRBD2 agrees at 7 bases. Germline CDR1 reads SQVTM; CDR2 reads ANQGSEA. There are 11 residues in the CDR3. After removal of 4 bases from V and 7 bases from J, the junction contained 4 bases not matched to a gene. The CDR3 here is CSVGEGEEQYF. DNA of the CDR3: TGCAGCGTTGGGGAGGGAGAGGAGCAGTACTTC.

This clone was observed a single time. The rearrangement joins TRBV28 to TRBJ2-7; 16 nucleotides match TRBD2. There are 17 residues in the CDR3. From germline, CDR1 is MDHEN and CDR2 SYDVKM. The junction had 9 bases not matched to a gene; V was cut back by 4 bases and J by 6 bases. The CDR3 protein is CASSSAGLAGGWAEQYF. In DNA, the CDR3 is TGTGCCAGCAGTTCCGCGGGACTAGCGGGAGGGTGGGCCGAGCAGTACTTC.

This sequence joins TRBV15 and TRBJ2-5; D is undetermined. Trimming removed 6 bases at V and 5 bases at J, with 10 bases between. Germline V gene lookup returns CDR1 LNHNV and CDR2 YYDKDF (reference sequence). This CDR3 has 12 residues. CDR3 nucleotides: TGTGCCACCAGTTCCGCACCTGAGACCCAGTACTTC. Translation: CATSSAPETQYF.

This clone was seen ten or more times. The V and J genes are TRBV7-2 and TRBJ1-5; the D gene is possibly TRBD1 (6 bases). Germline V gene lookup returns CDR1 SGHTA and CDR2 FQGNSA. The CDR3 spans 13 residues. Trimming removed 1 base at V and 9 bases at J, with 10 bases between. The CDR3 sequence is CASSLGGARPQHF. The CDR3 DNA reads TGTGCCAGCAGCTTAGGGGGGGCTCGGCCCCAGCATTTT. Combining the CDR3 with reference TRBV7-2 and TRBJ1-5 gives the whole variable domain GAGVSQSPSNKVTEKGKDVELRCDPISGHTALYWYRQSLGQGLEFLIYFQGNSAPDKSGLPSDRFSAERTGGSVSTLTIQRTQQEDSAVYLCASSLGGARPQHFGDGTRLSIL.

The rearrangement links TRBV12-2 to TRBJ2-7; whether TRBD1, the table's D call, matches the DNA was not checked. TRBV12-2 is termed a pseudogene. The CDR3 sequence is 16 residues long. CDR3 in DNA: TGTGCAAGTCGCTTCGGGACATCCAGGACCTCCTACGAGCAGTACTTC. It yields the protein CASRFGTSRTSYEQYF.

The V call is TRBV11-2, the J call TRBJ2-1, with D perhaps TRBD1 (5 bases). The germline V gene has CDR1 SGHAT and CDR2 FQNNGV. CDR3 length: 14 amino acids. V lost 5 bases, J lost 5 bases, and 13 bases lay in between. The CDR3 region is CASSVRVRHNEQFF. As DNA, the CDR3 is TGTGCCAGCAGCGTCAGGGTGCGGCACAATGAGCAGTTCTTC.

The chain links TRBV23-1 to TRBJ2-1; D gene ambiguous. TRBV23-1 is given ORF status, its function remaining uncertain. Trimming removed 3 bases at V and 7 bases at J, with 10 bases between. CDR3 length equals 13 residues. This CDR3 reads CASSHLYPNEQFF. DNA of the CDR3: TGCGCCAGCAGTCACCTTTATCCAAATGAGCAGTTCTTC.

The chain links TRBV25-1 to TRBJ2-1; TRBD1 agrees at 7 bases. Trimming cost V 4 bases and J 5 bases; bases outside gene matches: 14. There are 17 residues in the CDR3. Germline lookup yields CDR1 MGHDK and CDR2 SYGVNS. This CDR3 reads CASSVRRLQGPNNEQFF. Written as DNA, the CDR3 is TGTGCCAGCAGTGTCCGAAGGCTACAGGGGCCAAACAATGAGCAGTTCTTC.

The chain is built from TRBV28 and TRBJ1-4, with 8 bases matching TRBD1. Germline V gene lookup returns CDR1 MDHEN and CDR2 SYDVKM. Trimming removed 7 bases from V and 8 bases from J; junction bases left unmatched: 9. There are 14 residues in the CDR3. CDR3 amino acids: CASTEQGVGEKLFF. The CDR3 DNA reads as TGTGCCAGCACCGAACAGGGGGTCGGGGAAAAACTGTTTTTT.

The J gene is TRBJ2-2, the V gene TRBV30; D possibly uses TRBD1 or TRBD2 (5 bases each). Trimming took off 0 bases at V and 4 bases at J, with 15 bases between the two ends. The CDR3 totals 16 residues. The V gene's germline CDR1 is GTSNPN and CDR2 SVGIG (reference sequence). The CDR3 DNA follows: TGTGCCTGGAGTGTTCGGGGCAGGACGGTCACCGGGGAGCTGTTTTTT. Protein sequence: CAWSVRGRTVTGELFF.

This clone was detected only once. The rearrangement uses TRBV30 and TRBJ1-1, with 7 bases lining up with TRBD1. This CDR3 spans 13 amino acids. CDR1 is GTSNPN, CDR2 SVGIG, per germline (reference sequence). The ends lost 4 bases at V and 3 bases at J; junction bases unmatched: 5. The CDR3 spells CAWTLGQHTEAFF. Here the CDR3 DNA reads TGTGCCTGGACCCTGGGACAGCACACTGAAGCTTTCTTT.

CDR3 in DNA: TGTGCCAGCAGCTTTCTCCGGGAGGCAGATACGCAGTATTTT. Protein sequence: CASSFLREADTQYF. This rearrangement joins TRBV7-8 to TRBJ2-3, with TRBD2 matching over 7 bases. V lost 3 bases and J lost 4; bases outside the gene matches: 4. The germline gives CDR1 SGHVS, CDR2 FQNEAQ. The CDR3 extends over 14 amino acids.

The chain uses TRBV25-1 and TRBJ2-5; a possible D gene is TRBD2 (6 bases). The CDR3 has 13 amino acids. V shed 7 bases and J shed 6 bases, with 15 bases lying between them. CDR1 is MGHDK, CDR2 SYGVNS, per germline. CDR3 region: CASTRGEVKTQYF. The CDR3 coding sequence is TGTGCCAGCACTCGCGGGGAGGTGAAGACCCAGTACTTC.

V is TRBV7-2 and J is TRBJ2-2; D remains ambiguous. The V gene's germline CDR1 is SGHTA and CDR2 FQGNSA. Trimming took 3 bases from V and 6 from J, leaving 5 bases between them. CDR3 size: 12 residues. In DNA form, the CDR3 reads TGTGCCAGCAGCTTCCGGGCCGGGGAGCTGTTTTTT. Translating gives CASSFRAGELFF.

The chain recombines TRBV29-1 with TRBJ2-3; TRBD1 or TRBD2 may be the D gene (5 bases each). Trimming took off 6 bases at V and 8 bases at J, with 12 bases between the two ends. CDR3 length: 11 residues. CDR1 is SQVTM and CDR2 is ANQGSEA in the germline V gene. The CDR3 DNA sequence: TGCAGCGTGGACCTTGGGGGTACGCAGTATTTT. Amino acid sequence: CSVDLGGTQYF.

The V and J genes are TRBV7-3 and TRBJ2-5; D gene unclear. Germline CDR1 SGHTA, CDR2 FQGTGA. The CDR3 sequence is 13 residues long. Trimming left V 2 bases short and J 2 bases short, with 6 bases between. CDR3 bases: TGTGCCAGCAGCTTAGGCAGGCAAGAGACCCAGTACTTC. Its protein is CASSLGRQETQYF.

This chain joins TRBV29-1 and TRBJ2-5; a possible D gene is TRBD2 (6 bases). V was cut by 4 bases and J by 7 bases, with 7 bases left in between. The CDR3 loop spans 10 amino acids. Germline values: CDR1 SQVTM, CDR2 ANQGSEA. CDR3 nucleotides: TGCAGCGTTGTGGAGGGGACCCAGTACTTC. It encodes CSVVEGTQYF.

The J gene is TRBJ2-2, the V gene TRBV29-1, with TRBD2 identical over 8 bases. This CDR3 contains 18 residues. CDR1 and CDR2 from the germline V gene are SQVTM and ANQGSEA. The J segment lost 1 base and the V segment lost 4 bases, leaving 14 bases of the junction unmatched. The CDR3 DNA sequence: TGCAGCGTTGCTGGGACTAGAGGTTCAGGGGAGAACACCGGGGAGCTGTTTTTT. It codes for CSVAGTRGSGENTGELFF.

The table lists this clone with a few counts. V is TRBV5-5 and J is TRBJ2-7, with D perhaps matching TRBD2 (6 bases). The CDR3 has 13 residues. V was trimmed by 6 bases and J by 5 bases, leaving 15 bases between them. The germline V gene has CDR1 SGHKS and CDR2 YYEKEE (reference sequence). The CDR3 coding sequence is TGTGCCAGCACAGGAGCCGGGAGCGACGAGCAGTACTTC. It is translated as CASTGAGSDEQYF.

Here the CDR3 reads CSVTGVSGANVLTF. CDR3 DNA: TGCAGCGTTACGGGGGTCTCTGGGGCCAACGTCCTGACTTTC. The genes are TRBV29-1 and TRBJ2-6, with a tentative D call TRBD2 (6 bases). The CDR3 runs to 14 residues. Trimming stripped 5 bases from V and 0 bases from J, with 8 bases between. The V gene's germline CDR1 is SQVTM and CDR2 ANQGSEA.